A selection of T cell receptor beta chains follows, all from one sample in a study of cytomegalovirus exposure and HLA in healthy donors. Here immunoSEQ multiplex PCR was the method, and the copy in TCRdb shows in-frame clones only, minus some. The sample comprises approximately 200,000 clones, 82% of which are singletons, and roughly 0.1% rests with the top ten. The sample comprised PBMCs. The source of these receptors is a boy aged 2-15 years in good health and CMV-seronegative. The CDR3 runs from the conserved cysteine through the conserved F or W. Each record gives: V gene, D gene, clone size, J gene, CDR3 DNA, CDR3 protein. The D gene is left open where the match is weak. Clone size is stated in some rows and not others, as once, few, many or a class when expanded.

V gene: TRBV2
D gene: NA
clone size: NA
J gene: TRBJ2-5
CDR3 DNA: TGTGCCAGCAGTGAATACAGGAATCAAGAGACCCAGTACTTC
CDR3 protein: CASSEYRNQETQYF

V gene: TRBV5-1
D gene: TRBD2
clone size: NA
J gene: TRBJ2-5
CDR3 DNA: TGCGCCAGCAGCACCGGACTAGCGGGGGAAAAAGAGACCCAGTACTTC
CDR3 protein: CASSTGLAGEKETQYF

V gene: TRBV18
D gene: NA
clone size: NA
J gene: TRBJ1-1
CDR3 DNA: TGTGCCAGCTCACCTCCCACAGGGAACACTGAAGCTTTCTTT
CDR3 protein: CASSPPTGNTEAFF

V gene: TRBV4-3
D gene: NA
clone size: NA
J gene: TRBJ2-1
CDR3 DNA: TGCGCCAGCAGCCGCTATACTAGAAATGAGCAGTTCTTC
CDR3 protein: CASSRYTRNEQFF

V gene: TRBV7-2
D gene: NA
clone size: NA
J gene: TRBJ2-5
CDR3 DNA: TGTGCCAGCAGCTCCCCTGGGGAGCAAGAGACCCAGTACTTC
CDR3 protein: CASSSPGEQETQYF

V gene: TRBV27
D gene: TRBD2
clone size: once
J gene: TRBJ2-1
CDR3 DNA: TGTGCCAGCAGTTCCCGGGGCGGGGGCAATGAGCAGTTCTTC
CDR3 protein: CASSSRGGGNEQFF

V gene: TRBV5-6
D gene: NA
clone size: once
J gene: TRBJ2-7
CDR3 DNA: TGTGCCAGCAGAAAGGACGGGAGCTCCTACGAGCAGTACTTC
CDR3 protein: CASRKDGSSYEQYF

V gene: TRBV9
D gene: TRBD1
clone size: NA
J gene: TRBJ2-7
CDR3 DNA: TGTGCCAGCAGAGGGACAGGAACCGAGCAGTACTTC
CDR3 protein: CASRGTGTEQYF

V gene: TRBV15
D gene: TRBD1
clone size: NA
J gene: TRBJ2-1
CDR3 DNA: TGTGCCACCTATAGAGACAGGGGGCAAGGTGAGCAGTTCTTC
CDR3 protein: CATYRDRGQGEQFF

V gene: TRBV7-2
D gene: NA
clone size: once
J gene: TRBJ1-3
CDR3 DNA: TGTGCCAGCAGCTTATTCGGGGGGGTTGGAAACACCATATATTTT
CDR3 protein: CASSLFGGVGNTIYF

V gene: TRBV13
D gene: TRBD1
clone size: few
J gene: TRBJ1-6
CDR3 DNA: TGTGCCAGCAGCTACCGGGACAGCGATTCACCCCTCCACTTT
CDR3 protein: CASSYRDSDSPLHF

V gene: TRBV5-4
D gene: TRBD2
clone size: NA
J gene: TRBJ2-5
CDR3 DNA: TGTGCCAGCAGTTACGGGGACGCGGGAGGAGGGGAGACCCAGTACTTC
CDR3 protein: CASSYGDAGGGETQYF

V gene: TRBV9
D gene: NA
clone size: NA
J gene: TRBJ2-3
CDR3 DNA: TGTGCCAGCAGCCGCGACACTTATACGCAGTATTTT
CDR3 protein: CASSRDTYTQYF

V gene: TRBV4-1
D gene: NA
clone size: few
J gene: TRBJ2-5
CDR3 DNA: TGCGCCAGCAGCCAGGGGCCCGCGGTCGAGACCCAGTACTTC
CDR3 protein: CASSQGPAVETQYF

V gene: TRBV11-2
D gene: TRBD2
clone size: NA
J gene: TRBJ2-1
CDR3 DNA: TGTGCCAGCAGTTTCCCGGGACTAGCGGGGGCCAATGAGCAGTTCTTC
CDR3 protein: CASSFPGLAGANEQFF

V gene: TRBV18
D gene: NA
clone size: once
J gene: TRBJ2-6
CDR3 DNA: TGTGCCAGCTCACCCTACTCTGGGGCCAACGTCCTGACTTTC
CDR3 protein: CASSPYSGANVLTF

V gene: TRBV6-1
D gene: NA
clone size: NA
J gene: TRBJ1-5
CDR3 DNA: TGTGCCAGCAGTGGGGGGCCCAGCAATCAGCCCCAGCATTTT
CDR3 protein: CASSGGPSNQPQHF

V gene: TRBV6-1
D gene: TRBD1
clone size: NA
J gene: TRBJ1-4
CDR3 DNA: TGTGCCAGCGGCGGGACAGGGAATGAAAAACTGTTTTTT
CDR3 protein: CASGGTGNEKLFF

V gene: TRBV4-2
D gene: NA
clone size: NA
J gene: TRBJ1-2
CDR3 DNA: TGTGCCAGCAGCCAAGTAACCCAGGGGTTTGCCTACACCTTC
CDR3 protein: CASSQVTQGFAYTF

V gene: TRBV4-3
D gene: NA
clone size: NA
J gene: TRBJ2-2
CDR3 DNA: TGCGCCAGCAGCCAAGTGTTATCGGGGGGCGCGAACACCGGGGAGCTGTTTTTT
CDR3 protein: CASSQVLSGGANTGELFF

V gene: TRBV7-2
D gene: NA
clone size: NA
J gene: TRBJ1-2
CDR3 DNA: TGTGCCAGTAGCCATCTAGCCAATGGCTACACCTTC
CDR3 protein: CASSHLANGYTF

V gene: TRBV2
D gene: NA
clone size: NA
J gene: TRBJ1-6
CDR3 DNA: TGTGCCAGCAGGGATGGACGGACAAATTCACCCCCCCACTTT
CDR3 protein: CASRDGRTNSPPHF

V gene: TRBV4-3
D gene: TRBD2
clone size: NA
J gene: TRBJ2-3
CDR3 DNA: TGCGCCAGCAGCACTCAGCGGGGGGGCCCAGATACGCAGTATTTT
CDR3 protein: CASSTQRGGPDTQYF

V gene: TRBV18
D gene: NA
clone size: few
J gene: TRBJ2-5
CDR3 DNA: TGTGCCAGCTCACGACGAGGACTACCGGAGACCCAGTACTTC
CDR3 protein: CASSRRGLPETQYF

V gene: TRBV9
D gene: NA
clone size: NA
J gene: TRBJ2-3
CDR3 DNA: TGTGCCAGCAGCGGGTTGGGAATAGGGGCAGATACGCAGTATTTT
CDR3 protein: CASSGLGIGADTQYF

V gene: TRBV5-4
D gene: NA
clone size: NA
J gene: TRBJ2-2
CDR3 DNA: TGTGCCAGCAGCTTGGGAGCGAAGGCCGGGGAGCTGTTTTTT
CDR3 protein: CASSLGAKAGELFF

V gene: TRBV11-2
D gene: NA
clone size: NA
J gene: TRBJ1-2
CDR3 DNA: TGTGCCAGCAGCCGCTTCGGTCACTATAGCTACACCTTC
CDR3 protein: CASSRFGHYSYTF

V gene: TRBV18
D gene: NA
clone size: NA
J gene: TRBJ2-7
CDR3 DNA: TGTGCCAGCTCACCAATCTCGGCAGGGGCCTACGAGCAGTACTTC
CDR3 protein: CASSPISAGAYEQYF

V gene: TRBV2
D gene: NA
clone size: NA
J gene: TRBJ2-7
CDR3 DNA: TGTGCCAGCAGTGACCAGGGGCCCTACGAGCAGTACTTC
CDR3 protein: CASSDQGPYEQYF

V gene: TRBV19
D gene: TRBD1
clone size: once
J gene: TRBJ2-1
CDR3 DNA: TGTGCCAGTAGTATCAAAGGGACAGAGATCTCCTACAATGAGCAGTTCTTC
CDR3 protein: CASSIKGTEISYNEQFF

V gene: TRBV5-1
D gene: TRBD2
clone size: NA
J gene: TRBJ2-5
CDR3 DNA: TGCGCCAGCAGCTCCACGGGGGGGCCCGGGGAGACCCAGTACTTC
CDR3 protein: CASSSTGGPGETQYF

V gene: TRBV7-6
D gene: NA
clone size: NA
J gene: TRBJ2-1
CDR3 DNA: TGTGCCAGCAGCTTAGGTCGCGGGACCTACAATGAGCAGTTCTTC
CDR3 protein: CASSLGRGTYNEQFF

V gene: TRBV11-2
D gene: TRBD1
clone size: NA
J gene: TRBJ1-4
CDR3 DNA: TGTGCCAGCAGCTTAGATCCCAGACAGGGGGTTAGTGAAAAACTGTTTTTT
CDR3 protein: CASSLDPRQGVSEKLFF

V gene: TRBV29-1
D gene: NA
clone size: NA
J gene: TRBJ1-1
CDR3 DNA: TGCAGCGTGACAGAAGCTTTCTTT
CDR3 protein: CSVTEAFF